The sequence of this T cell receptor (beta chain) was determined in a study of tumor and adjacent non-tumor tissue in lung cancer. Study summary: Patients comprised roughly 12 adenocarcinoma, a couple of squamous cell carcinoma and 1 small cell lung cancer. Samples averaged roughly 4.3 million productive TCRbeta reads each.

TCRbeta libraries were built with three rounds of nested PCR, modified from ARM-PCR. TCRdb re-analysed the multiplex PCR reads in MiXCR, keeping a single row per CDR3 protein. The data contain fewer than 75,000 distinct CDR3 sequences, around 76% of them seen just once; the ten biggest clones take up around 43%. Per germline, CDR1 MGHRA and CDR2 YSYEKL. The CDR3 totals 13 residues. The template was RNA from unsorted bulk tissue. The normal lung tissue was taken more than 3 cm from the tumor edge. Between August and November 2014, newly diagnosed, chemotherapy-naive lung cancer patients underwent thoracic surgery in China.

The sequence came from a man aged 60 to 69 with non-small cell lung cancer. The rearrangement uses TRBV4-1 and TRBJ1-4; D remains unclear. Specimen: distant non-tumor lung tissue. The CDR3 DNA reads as TGCACCATCAGCCAAGTAGGCTCTGAAAAACTGTTTTTT. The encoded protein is CTISQVGSEKLFF.